This T cell receptor beta chain is drawn from a study of siplizumab effects on memory and regulatory T cells. Study findings and constraints: The naive T cell population seemed more diverse than memory cells and seemed a major contributor to the alloresponse. The drug siplizumab significantly decreased the alloreactive sequences that could be traced to unstimulated CD4+ memory cells. Sequences below about 10^-5 frequency were poorly captured, and few alloreactive clones mapped to unstimulated subsets.

With 0 bases removed from V and 5 bases from J, the gap between germline ends came to 13 bases. This CDR3 spans 15 amino acids. Germline V gene data show CDR1 as MNHEY and CDR2 as SVGAGI. About 100,000 TCR templates underwent assay in each sample. Clones were sequenced by immunoSEQ multiplex PCR, and TCRdb holds only the in-frame ones, with some missing. The table has about 56,000 clones, 95% to 98% seen once; the top ten hold approximately 0.99%. Regarding this clone: Its antigen is unidentified.

The receptor was isolated from a human donor in good health. Sample: naive CD8+ T cells sorted from blood. The chain combines TRBV6-5 with TRBJ1-1; D is possibly TRBD1 (6 bases). CDR3 residues: CASSYSKGGRTEAFF. The DNA for the CDR3 is TGTGCCAGCAGTTACTCGAAGGGGGGAAGGACTGAAGCTTTCTTT.